These 13 T cell receptor beta chains were all obtained from the same sample, sequenced in a study of blood T cell repertoires in COVID-19. Clones were read by immunoSEQ multiplex PCR, and TCRdb kept only the in-frame ones, dropping some. The table lists about 88,000 clones, over 65% of them singletons, with about 15% in the top ten. Sequences were obtained from peripheral blood. Receptors originate from a woman between 65 and 79 years old with acute or convalescent COVID-19.

This clone was counted between two and nine times. The rearrangement links TRBV6-5 to TRBJ2-2, with 7 bases fitting TRBD2. Per the germline V gene, CDR1 is MNHEY and CDR2 is SVGAGI. This CDR3 has 13 residues. The CDR3 DNA follows: TGTGCTACACGGGGGGTCGGCACCGGGGAGCTGTTTTTT. Translating it yields CATRGVGTGELFF.

The V gene is TRBV7-8, the J gene TRBJ1-2; 9 bases map to TRBD1. The CDR3 is 15 residues long. The germline CDR1 and CDR2 sequences are SGHVS and FQNEAQ. J lost 2 bases, V lost 3 bases, and 4 bases had no gene match. The CDR3 reads CASSFAGTGNYGYTF. CDR3 bases: TGTGCCAGCAGCTTCGCGGGGACAGGGAACTATGGCTACACCTTC.

CDR3 in DNA: TGCGCCAGCAGCTCCCCGGGACTAGCGGGAGGGCAGTTCTTC. Translated: CASSSPGLAGGQFF. The rearrangement joins TRBV5-1 to TRBJ2-1; 15 nucleotides align to TRBD2. Germline CDR1 is SGHRS and CDR2 is YFSETQ. With 3 bases clipped from V and 12 bases from J, the junction kept 4 bases outside the gene matches. CDR3 length: 14 residues.

This clone appeared a single time. The J gene is TRBJ2-2, the V gene TRBV15; TRBD2 agrees at 12 bases. Germline values: CDR1 LNHNV, CDR2 YYDKDF (reference sequence). The V segment lost 3 bases and the J segment 0 bases; nucleotides outside the gene matches: 8. This CDR3 is built from 19 residues. In DNA form, the CDR3 reads TGTGCCACCAGCAGTCCGGGACTAGCGGGTCGCGCGAACACCGGGGAGCTGTTTTTT. Translated, it gives CATSSPGLAGRANTGELFF.

The chain joins TRBV29-1 to TRBJ1-4; D may be TRBD1 (5 bases). V was shortened by 1 base and J by 8 bases, with 5 bases between the two germline ends. The CDR3 has 11 amino acids. Per germline, CDR1 SQVTM and CDR2 ANQGSEA. As DNA, the CDR3 is TGCAGCGTTGAAGGACAGGAAAAACTGTTTTTT. Translating gives CSVEGQEKLFF.

This sequence joins TRBV3-1 (or the pseudogene TRBV3-2) and TRBJ1-2, with a weak D call TRBD1 (5 bases). V lost 1 base, J lost 4 bases, and 16 bases lay in between. The CDR3 totals 16 residues. Germline V CDR1 and CDR2: LGHDT, YNNKEL (reference sequence). The CDR3 nucleotides are TGTGCCAGCAGCCAAGCCCCGGACATTTCCTTCTATGGCTACACCTTC. Its protein is CASSQAPDISFYGYTF.

The rearrangement uses TRBV2 and TRBJ2-2; 10 positions match TRBD1. Germline V lookup: CDR1 SNHLY, CDR2 FYNNEI. J gave up 5 bases and V 5 bases, and 2 bases lay outside the gene matches. This CDR3 comprises 14 residues. The CDR3 DNA follows: TGTGCCAGCAGTCGGGACAGGGGTACCGGGGAGCTGTTTTTT. The encoded protein is CASSRDRGTGELFF.

This chain uses TRBV6-5 with TRBJ1-2; 9 bases line up with TRBD1. The V segment lost 6 bases and the J segment 7 bases; nucleotides outside the gene matches: 6. The germline V gene has CDR1 MNHEY and CDR2 SVGAGI. The CDR3 has 13 residues. In nucleotides, the CDR3 is TGTGCCAGCAGGGACAGGGGACAGGGTGGCTACACCTTC. Translating it yields CASRDRGQGGYTF.

This clone was observed once. DNA of the CDR3: TGTGCCAGCAGCCAAGAAGCGGGGGTCACTGAAGCTTTCTTT. Translating gives CASSQEAGVTEAFF. The chain couples TRBV14 to TRBJ1-1; D might be TRBD1 (5 bases). Germline V lookup: CDR1 SGHDN, CDR2 FVKESK. Trimming took off 0 bases at V and 4 bases at J, with 9 bases between the two ends. The CDR3 sequence is 14 residues long.

The chain carries TRBV5-1 and TRBJ1-2, with TRBD1 matching 9 bases. The V gene's germline CDR1 is SGHRS and CDR2 YFSETQ. V shed 4 bases, J shed 5 bases, and the junction held 9 bases outside the gene matches. This CDR3 comprises 15 residues. CDR3 nucleotide sequence: TGCGCCAGCAGCATTCTGGGACAGGGAGATTATGGCTACACCTTC. Translated, it gives CASSILGQGDYGYTF.

This clone was counted between two and nine times. This chain joins TRBV10-3 and TRBJ1-5; TRBD1 might be the D (6 bases). There are 15 residues in the CDR3. V lost 2 bases to trimming and J lost 3 bases, with 11 bases between them. Germline assignment: CDR1 ENHRY and CDR2 SYGVKD. CDR3 nucleotide sequence: TGTGCCATCAGTGAGGAAGGGGGAATCAATCAGCCCCAGCATTTT. Protein product: CAISEEGGINQPQHF.

This chain joins TRBV7-2 and TRBJ1-1; 12 bases are a match to TRBD1. The length of the CDR3 is 16 residues. Germline lookup yields CDR1 SGHTA and CDR2 FQGNSA. The V and J ends lost 7 bases and 11 bases, in that order; junction bases with no gene match: 17. For the CDR3, the DNA is TGTGCCAGCACCGCTGGGGTAGCGGGACAGGGGGCTGGCGCTTTCTTT. It yields the protein CASTAGVAGQGAGAFF.

The V and J genes are TRBV9 and TRBJ2-2; D may be TRBD2 (6 bases). V lost 4 bases and J lost 0, with 19 bases in between. Looked up from germline, CDR1 is SGDLS and CDR2 is YYNGEE. The CDR3 length is 18 residues. In nucleotides, the CDR3 is TGTGCCAGCAGCCTCGGGAGTGGGTTTAACGCGAACACCGGGGAGCTGTTTTTT. Protein sequence: CASSLGSGFNANTGELFF. The variable domain in full, completed from reference TRBV9 and TRBJ2-2, reads DSGVTQTPKHLITATGQRVTLRCSPRSGDLSVYWYQQSLDQGLQFLIQYYNGEERAKGNILERFSAQQFPDLHSELNLSSLELGDSALYFCASSLGSGFNANTGELFFGEGSRLTVL.